Each of the 20 T cell receptor beta chains below was sequenced from the same sample in a study of T cells after yellow fever vaccination. TCRdb analysed the 5' RACE reads with MiXCR anew, one entry per CDR3 protein. Here the sample spans approximately 250,000 distinct CDR3 sequences, over 3% being singletons. The sequencing used PBMCs, collected 15 days after the yellow fever booster vaccination. The receptors come from a man younger than 35 who received the YFV17D yellow fever vaccine.

This clonotype has a count of ten or more. The chain joins TRBV6-6 to TRBJ2-7; no clear D. CDR3 length: 12 residues. The germline CDR1 and CDR2 sequences are MNHNY and SVGAGI (reference sequence). Trimming left V 0 bases short and J 2 bases short, with 2 bases between. Here the CDR3 reads CASSYSAYEQYV. CDR3 coding DNA: TGTGCCAGCAGTTACTCGGCCTACGAGCAGTACGTC.

Note on this clonotype: Possible read error: a much larger clone is one base away. The CDR3 DNA sequence: TGTGCCAGCAGCTTTGCCGAGAACACTGAAGCTTTCTTT. Translated, it gives CASSFAENTEAFF. The rearrangement joins TRBV5-5 to TRBJ1-1; no reliable D call. V shed 2 bases and J shed 1 base, with 6 bases lying between them. From germline, CDR1 is SGHKS and CDR2 YYEKEE (reference sequence). The CDR3 loop spans 13 amino acids.

The chain combines TRBV7-9 with TRBJ2-7, with TRBD1 as a possible D gene (8 bases). Germline CDR1 is SEHNR and CDR2 is FQNEAQ (reference sequence). The CDR3 sequence is 15 residues long. Trimming took 3 bases from V and 4 from J, leaving 16 bases between them. CDR3 in amino acids: CASSFLQGEGYEQYF. As DNA, the CDR3 is TGTGCCAGCAGCTTCCTACAGGGGGAGGGGTACGAGCAGTACTTC.

This clonotype was found many times. V gene TRBV7-9 combines with J gene TRBJ1-2; 9 positions match TRBD1. The junction had 12 bases not matched to a gene; V was cut back by 4 bases and J by 6 bases. Germline-derived CDR1 and CDR2 are SEHNR and FQNEAQ (reference sequence). The CDR3 consists of 16 residues. The CDR3: CASSSRVNRGQDGYTF. The CDR3 nucleotides read TGTGCCAGCAGCTCGCGAGTAAACAGGGGGCAGGATGGCTACACCTTC.

In this sample, this clonotype turned up many times. The CDR3 bases are TGTGCCTGGGGGACAGGGGGCTCCTACAATGAGCAGTTCTTC. The encoded protein is CAWGTGGSYNEQFF. The chain carries TRBV30 and TRBJ2-1, with 11 bases identical to TRBD1. V lost 5 bases, J lost 0 bases, and 0 bases stayed unmatched. Germline V gives CDR1 GTSNPN, CDR2 SVGIG (reference sequence). The CDR3 length is 14 residues. Supplemented by reference TRBV30 and TRBJ2-1, the full variable domain reads SQTIHQWPATLVQPVGSPLSLECTVEGTSNPNLYWYRQAAGRGLQLLFYSVGIGQISSEVPQNLSASRPQDRQFILSSKKLLLSDSGFYLCAWGTGGSYNEQFFGPGTRLTVL.

Many counts were recorded for this clonotype. The chain recombines TRBV5-1 with TRBJ1-5; no clear D. Germline V gives CDR1 SGHRS, CDR2 YFSETQ. The CDR3 contains 15 residues. V was shortened by 3 bases and J by 3 bases, with 13 bases between the two germline ends. CDR3 loop: CASSSSGEPNQPQHF. The CDR3 region has the DNA TGCGCCAGCAGCTCCTCTGGGGAGCCCAATCAGCCCCAGCATTTT.

At least ten counts were recorded for this clonotype. This chain connects TRBV20-1 to TRBJ2-5; TRBD2 is a possible D gene (5 bases). V shed 0 bases and J shed 4 bases, with 15 bases lying between them. The CDR3 has 15 residues. Germline CDR1 DFQATT, CDR2 SNEGSKA (reference sequence). The CDR3 reads CSARDASGGGETQYF. The CDR3 DNA reads as TGCAGTGCTAGAGATGCCAGCGGAGGAGGAGAGACCCAGTACTTC.

This clonotype was counted many times. The V and J genes are TRBV20-1 and TRBJ2-3; the match to TRBD1 covers 12 bases. Germline V lookup: CDR1 DFQATT, CDR2 SNEGSKA (reference sequence). CDR3 length: 17 amino acids. The CDR3 region is CSSDGTGGAGGTDTQYF. Written as DNA, the CDR3 is TGCAGCTCGGATGGGACAGGGGGCGCGGGTGGCACAGATACGCAGTATTTT.

This clonotype was seen ten or more times. The chain couples TRBV20-1 to TRBJ2-1; 9 bases map to TRBD2. The germline V gene has CDR1 DFQATT and CDR2 SNEGSKA (reference sequence). Unmatched junction bases numbered 14, after V lost 6 bases and J lost 2 bases. The CDR3 length is 17 residues. CDR3 region: CSAPRGGGVGAYNEQFF. The CDR3 DNA reads TGCAGTGCCCCGAGGGGCGGGGGGGTAGGTGCCTACAATGAGCAGTTCTTC.

In its sample, this clonotype was seen many times. The chain combines TRBV7-6 with TRBJ2-2; 7 bases fit TRBD1. Germline V gives CDR1 SGHVS, CDR2 FNYEAQ. The trim removed 3 bases at V and 6 bases at J, leaving 10 bases unmatched. This CDR3 is built from 16 residues. The CDR3 is CASSFDREAVPGELFF. In DNA, the CDR3 is TGTGCCAGCAGCTTCGACAGGGAAGCGGTCCCCGGGGAGCTGTTTTTT.

In this sample, this clonotype turned up many times. This chain uses TRBV7-6 with TRBJ2-5; D is ambiguous. Germline-derived CDR1 and CDR2 are SGHVS and FNYEAQ. The CDR3 covers 14 residues. The V end was cut by 0 bases, the J end by 5 bases, with 10 bases between. The CDR3 region is CASSLAQKSETQYF. In DNA, the CDR3 is TGTGCCAGCAGCTTAGCGCAGAAATCGGAGACCCAGTACTTC.

This clonotype appeared many times. The chain carries TRBV27 and TRBJ2-3, with TRBD1 matching over 7 bases. The CDR3 length is 12 residues. After removal of 4 bases from V and 6 bases from J, the junction contained 1 base not matched to a gene. Germline V CDR1 and CDR2: MNHEY, SMNVEV (reference sequence). CDR3 DNA sequence: TGTGCCAGCAGTTGGGGACAGGATACGCAGTATTTT. Translated: CASSWGQDTQYF.

This clonotype was found many times. This chain uses TRBV12-3 or TRBV12-4 with TRBJ2-2, with 16 bases identical to TRBD2. CDR3 length equals 18 residues. The junction had 5 bases not matched to a gene; V was cut back by 3 bases and J by 4 bases. The CDR3 region has the DNA TGTGCCAGCAGTTTTCCTGGGACTAGCGGGGGGGGCACCGGGGAGCTGTTTTTT. Its protein is CASSFPGTSGGGTGELFF.

This clonotype has a count of ten or more. The chain carries TRBV19 and TRBJ2-1, with D perhaps TRBD1 or TRBD2 (5 bases each). V shed 4 bases and J shed 4 bases, with 11 bases lying between them. The CDR3 is made up of 14 amino acids. Germline CDR1 and CDR2: LNHDA and SQIVND (reference sequence). This CDR3 is CASSNRDGYNEQFF. The CDR3 bases are TGTGCCAGTAGTAACCGGGACGGGTACAATGAGCAGTTCTTC.

This clonotype came up many times. This chain connects TRBV20-1 to TRBJ1-1; tentatively, D is TRBD1 (5 bases). This CDR3 comprises 14 residues. The germline CDR1 and CDR2 sequences are DFQATT and SNEGSKA (reference sequence). CDR3 loop: CSQQGGGGDTEAFF. CDR3 nucleotide sequence: TGCAGCCAACAAGGCGGAGGAGGGGACACTGAAGCTTTCTTT.

This clonotype appeared many times. V and J are TRBV6-6 and TRBJ2-1; 14 bases align to TRBD2. The CDR3 is 19 amino acids. The ends lost 4 bases at V and 0 bases at J; junction bases unmatched: 8. Germline CDR1 is MNHNY and CDR2 is SVGAGI (reference sequence). In nucleotides, the CDR3 is TGTGCCAGCAGTTTCCCGACTAGCGGGGGGGCGAGCTCCTACAATGAGCAGTTCTTC. This sequence encodes CASSFPTSGGASSYNEQFF.

This clonotype was counted ten times or more. This chain's CDR3 is CASSPEGLAYETQYF. In DNA, the CDR3 is TGTGCCAGCAGCCCCGAGGGCCTAGCATATGAGACCCAGTACTTC. The rearrangement joins TRBV7-2 to TRBJ2-5, with D maybe TRBD2 (5 bases). The V and J ends lost 5 bases and 5 bases respectively, with 18 bases between them. There are 15 residues in the CDR3. Germline lookup yields CDR1 SGHTA and CDR2 FQGNSA.

This clonotype was counted at least ten times. This chain joins TRBV12-3 or TRBV12-4 and TRBJ1-6; 8 bases map to TRBD1. The V and J ends lost 5 bases and 9 bases, in that order; junction bases with no gene match: 0. This CDR3 is built from 12 residues. CDR3 residues: CASSGQGSPLHF. CDR3 DNA: TGTGCCAGCAGTGGACAGGGTTCACCCCTCCACTTT.

This clonotype was detected ten times or more. This sequence joins TRBV28 and TRBJ2-7; D uncertain. CDR1 MDHEN and CDR2 SYDVKM come from the germline V gene. Trimming pared 4 bases from V and 6 bases from J, leaving 19 bases between. CDR3 length: 15 residues. The CDR3 loop is CASSSSSPRGSEQYV. The CDR3 DNA reads as TGTGCCAGCAGTTCCTCAAGCCCGCGTGGAAGCGAGCAGTACGTC.

Ten or more counts support this clonotype. The chain joins TRBV12-3 or TRBV12-4 to TRBJ2-1; 8 positions agree with TRBD1. Losses at the gene ends were 6 bases for V and 4 bases for J; bases not matched to a gene: 5. The CDR3 runs 14 residues. Here the CDR3 DNA reads TGTGCCAGCAGATCGGGGACAGGATACAATGAGCAGTTCTTC. It translates to CASRSGTGYNEQFF.